A single T cell receptor (beta chain) is shown here with its context. Its cognate antigen is unknown. Clones were sequenced by immunoSEQ multiplex PCR, and TCRdb holds only the in-frame ones, with some missing. The sample contains 150,000 to 200,000 clones, around 93% of which appear only once. The sample belongs to a study of T cell responses to AZD1222 COVID-19 vaccine. Germline CDR1 reads MGHDK; CDR2 reads SYGVNS. The CDR3 is made up of 13 amino acids. V was cut by 6 bases and J by 1 base, with 7 bases left in between. Study-wide results and limits: Mostly white British, mostly female donors; authors suggested clonal diversity may be underestimated. Spike-specific TCR breadth rose after two AZD1222 doses, and depth rose as well. Spike-wide coverage was observed for vaccine-associated CD4 TCRs, with dominant responses at 160-218 and 743-854.

This material consisted of peripheral blood, taken 28 days after the second dose of the MenACWY control vaccine. The chain carries TRBV25-1 and TRBJ1-5, with D possibly matching TRBD1 (5 bases). The TCR comes from an adult who received the MenACWY meningococcal vaccine as a control. CDR3 nucleotide sequence: TGTGCCAGCAGCCGGGACAGCAATCAGCCCCAGCATTTT. Protein: CASSRDSNQPQHF. Combining the CDR3 with reference TRBV25-1 and TRBJ1-5 gives the whole variable domain EADIYQTPRYLVIGTGKKITLECSQTMGHDKMYWYQQDPGMELHLIHYSYGVNSTEKGDLSSESTVSRIRTEHFPLTLESARPSHTSQYLCASSRDSNQPQHFGDGTRLSIL.